Included here is one T cell receptor beta chain sequence, with context. Antigen specificity is unknown. Method: immunoSEQ multiplex PCR; TCRdb's copy keeps in-frame clones and lacks some. This sample has some 2,500,000 clones, with roughly 90% found just once. This CDR3 contains 14 residues. Trimming removed 5 bases at V and 7 bases at J, with 17 bases between. Germline CDR1 MDHEN, CDR2 SYDVKM. This entry belongs to a study of shared clonotypes between healthy human individuals. Study-wide results and caveats: Rarefaction exposed incomplete sorted-subset sequencing despite large depth. Between a handful of donors, naive CD4 clonotypes were shared at a level of about 5%. Sequencing depth was expected to affect clonotype sharing among donors.

The specimen was naive CD4+ T cells from PBMCs. The sample's subset: CD45RA+ positively selected. This clonotype originated in a man younger than 30 in good health. Some clones in this sample may be carry-over from other donors' samples. The rearrangement joins TRBV28 to TRBJ1-2, with D maybe TRBD1 (6 bases). The chain's CDR3 is CASSPGAGPGGYTF. CDR3 sequence (DNA): TGTGCCAGCAGTCCAGGGGCGGGGCCGGGTGGCTACACCTTC.